This T cell receptor beta chain was sequenced for a study of T cell responses to AZD1222 COVID-19 vaccine. General study results and limits: Sampling captured repertoires only after the peak T cell response. CD4 TCRs linked to vaccination spanned spike, dominating at 160-218 and 743-854. Once two AZD1222 doses were given, Spike-specific TCR breadth and depth went up. Baseline seropositives among AZD1222 recipients totaled only five or six.

The method was immunoSEQ multiplex PCR; TCRdb's version includes in-frame clones alone and lacks a portion of them. The sample gives around 140,000 clones, around 84% of which show up once; about 22% is in the top ten. Remarks on this clone: Its specificity is unknown.

Deletions cut 5 bases from V and 5 bases from J, with 10 bases between. Germline V gene sequence: CDR1 SGHAT, CDR2 FQNNGV. The CDR3 consists of 13 residues. The chain combines TRBV11-2 with TRBJ1-5; D might be TRBD1 (6 bases). This receptor was identified in an adult in good health. Sequenced material: peripheral blood, taken on day 0 of AZD1222 vaccination. This chain's CDR3 is CASSGQSYQPQHF. The CDR3 DNA is TGTGCCAGCAGCGGACAGAGCTATCAGCCCCAGCATTTT.